The 8 T cell receptor beta chains below all came from one sample that was sequenced in a study of cytomegalovirus exposure and HLA in healthy donors (dated by TCRdb to about 2017). Libraries came from the immunoSEQ multiplex PCR assay. Sourced from immuneACCESS, this table was stored by TCRdb with only in-frame sequences that have V and J called. A share of the clones is absent; for the studies checked, an unresolved V gene accounts for under half, and the remainder has no known explanation. The sample table records some 260,000 clones; more than 75% of these occur just once. The ten most abundant clones make up around 11% of the sample. Sequencing used PBMCs. All receptors derive from a man in his late teens or twenties in good health and CMV-seropositive.

This chain joins TRBV7-9 and TRBJ2-7; D is uncertain. This CDR3 comprises 14 residues. Germline V CDR1 and CDR2: SEHNR, FQNEAQ (reference sequence). The ends were cut back, 2 bases at V and 10 bases at J, with 18 bases in the middle. CDR3 sequence reads: CASSLMSTVPAQYF. In nucleotides, the CDR3 is TGTGCCAGCAGCTTAATGTCCACGGTCCCAGCCCAGTACTTC.

This clone was detected once. The chain links TRBV6-5 to TRBJ1-2; 10 nucleotides align to TRBD1. Per the germline V gene, CDR1 is MNHEY and CDR2 is SVGAGI. The V and J ends lost 0 bases and 4 bases, in that order; junction bases with no gene match: 2. The CDR3 length is 15 residues. Here the CDR3 reads CASSYSDRGVYGYTF. The CDR3 DNA reads TGTGCCAGCAGTTACTCGGACAGGGGGGTCTATGGCTACACCTTC.

J is TRBJ1-4 and V is TRBV18, with a weak D call TRBD1 (5 bases). Germline assignment: CDR1 KGHSH and CDR2 LQKENI. Trimming left V 0 bases short and J 7 bases short, with 15 bases between. CDR3 length: 16 residues. The CDR3 DNA is TGTGCCAGCTCACCACCGGGGCTGGGCCTGGGTGAAAAACTGTTTTTT. It codes for CASSPPGLGLGEKLFF.

Concerning this clone itself: Other nucleotide sequences from this sample produce the same CDR3. This chain connects TRBV29-1 to TRBJ2-1; maybe TRBD2 (6 bases). Germline loops: CDR1 SQVTM, CDR2 ANQGSEA. The CDR3 contains 13 residues. Trimming cost V 4 bases and J 1 base, with 8 bases left between them. The CDR3 nucleotides read TGCAGCGTTGGCGGGATATCCTACAATGAGCAGTTCTTC. It translates to CSVGGISYNEQFF.

The rearrangement uses TRBV2 and TRBJ1-1, with D unclear. Germline V gives CDR1 SNHLY, CDR2 FYNNEI. V was trimmed by 4 bases and J by 6 bases, leaving 12 bases between them. The CDR3 totals 13 residues. This chain's CDR3 is CASSARYGAEAFF. The DNA for the CDR3 is TGTGCCAGCAGTGCGCGGTACGGGGCTGAAGCTTTCTTT.

The V call is TRBV5-1, the J call TRBJ2-7; the match to TRBD1 covers 7 bases. Trimming cost V 0 bases and J 2 bases; bases outside gene matches: 2. There are 14 residues in the CDR3. The germline gives CDR1 SGHRS, CDR2 YFSETQ. CDR3 sequence reads: CASSLDRGAYEQYF. CDR3 in DNA: TGCGCCAGCAGCTTGGACAGGGGAGCCTACGAGCAGTACTTC.

This chain joins TRBV10-3 and TRBJ2-7; D uncertain. The CDR3 is 11 amino acids. Per the germline V gene, CDR1 is ENHRY and CDR2 is SYGVKD. The V end was cut by 3 bases, the J end by 4 bases, with 4 bases between. The chain's CDR3 is CAISDKYEQYF. The CDR3 nucleotides are TGTGCCATCAGTGACAAGTACGAGCAGTACTTC.

This clone was detected only a few times. The chain joins TRBV7-2 to TRBJ2-1; TRBD2 is a possible D gene (6 bases). This CDR3 contains 14 residues. Germline V gene data show CDR1 as SGHTA and CDR2 as FQGNSA. V gave up 1 base and J gave up 14 bases, with 18 bases separating them. In DNA, the CDR3 is TGTGCCAGCAGCTTAGTCGGGACTCTCGATGTGAAGTTCTTC. This translates into CASSLVGTLDVKFF.